This record concerns one TCR beta chain sequence. Antigen specificity is unknown. This entry comes from a study of OX40 agonist ivuxolimab in advanced cancers. As for the study in general: A male proportion of over 75% was recorded, with mean age 60 years and range about 23 to 80. Study results and limitations: Still undetermined is the antigen specificity of the expanded peripheral T cells.

Clones were sequenced by immunoSEQ multiplex PCR, and TCRdb holds only the in-frame ones, with some missing. The sample contains around 55,000 clones, approximately 80% of which appear only once. The germline CDR1 and CDR2 sequences are SGHNT and YENEEA. The V and J ends lost 3 bases and 2 bases respectively, with 6 bases between them. This CDR3 has 13 residues. This receptor was taken from an adult with an advanced solid tumor such as melanoma, head and neck, liver or kidney cancer. Sequences were derived from CD4+ or CD8+ T cells sorted from blood, sampled in a trial of the OX40 agonist ivuxolimab. The chain links TRBV11-3 to TRBJ2-3; D gene unclear. The CDR3 spells CASSFTITDTQYF. For the CDR3, the DNA is TGTGCCAGCAGCTTCACGATCACAGATACGCAGTATTTT.